In its sample, the clone carrying this TCR beta chain was seen many times. Its antigen is as yet unknown. The length of the CDR3 is 16 residues. Germline lookup yields CDR1 SQVTM and CDR2 ANQGSEA. V lost 2 bases and J lost 0; bases outside the gene matches: 3. The record originates from a study of blood T cells in healthy people across ages. Study-wide points: Unsorted PBMCs prevented conclusive naive versus antigen-experienced comparison.

The use of a sample-barcoded 5' primer and a J-beta primer mix characterized a second PCR of 7 to 11 cycles. Individual samples furnished no less than 3 million CDR3-containing paired-end reads apiece. TCRdb used MiXCR to reprocess the 5' RACE reads, holding one entry per CDR3 protein. The table has hundreds of thousands of distinct CDR3 sequences, around 20% seen once; the top ten hold about 3.6%. The chain joins TRBV29-1 to TRBJ2-1, with 11 bases fitting TRBD1. Sequencing input: blood. This sequence originates from a man between 65 and 85 years old in good health. DNA for the CDR3: TGCAGCGTTGAAACCGGGACAGGGGGCTCCTACAATGAGCAGTTCTTC. As protein: CSVETGTGGSYNEQFF.